The source of this T cell receptor (beta chain) is a study of graft-versus-host responses after intestinal transplantation. Study-level information: Uniformly, recipients were administered anti-thymocyte globulin induction with subsequent tacrolimus and steroids for 2 to 3 years. Study-wide results and limits: Recipient marrow contained GvH clones, some of which appeared first in ileum or blood.

CFSE-labeled responder cells (around 200,000) were plated with around 200,000 irradiated, violet-dye-labeled stimulator cells. Responder cells that were proliferating and CFSE-low, both CD3+CD4+ and CD3+CD8+, were sorted after the reaction. The length of the CDR3 is 14 residues. CDR1 SQVTM and CDR2 ANQGSEA come from the germline V gene. V lost 2 bases, J lost 0 bases, and 8 bases lay in between. The repertoire was sequenced with immunoSEQ multiplex PCR; TCRdb's copy has only in-frame clones and lacks some. The table has approximately 13,000 clones, more than 30% seen once. This specimen was alloreactive CD8+ T cells from a mixed lymphocyte reaction culture, taken before intestinal transplant. Noted subset: CFSE-low proliferating T cells sorted from roughly 6-day pre-transplant mixed lymphocyte reaction (GvH or HvG direction). The chain uses TRBV29-1 and TRBJ2-1; D is perhaps TRBD1 (6 bases). This TCR derives from a human patient who received an intestinal transplant. The CDR3 here is CSVEPRGSYNEQFF. CDR3 DNA: TGCAGCGTTGAACCCAGGGGCTCCTACAATGAGCAGTTCTTC.